These 26 T cell receptor beta chains share one sample of origin, sequenced in a study of cytomegalovirus exposure and HLA in healthy donors. Use of 60 Vbeta and 13 Jbeta primers characterized the PCR. The method was immunoSEQ multiplex PCR; TCRdb's version includes in-frame clones alone and lacks a portion of them. Among over 110,000 clones listed, 65% to 80% were seen once. Sequenced material: PBMCs. The receptors were gathered from a male donor in good health and CMV-seropositive.

The chain links TRBV10-3 to TRBJ2-1, with D possibly TRBD2 on 6 matching bases. The V gene's germline CDR1 is ENHRY and CDR2 SYGVKD. The CDR3 has 15 amino acids. The V gene lost 3 bases and the J gene lost 5 bases, with 14 bases spanning the gap. The CDR3, as DNA: TGTGCCATCAGTGAAACGGGAGTCAGCAACAATGAGCAGTTCTTC. Residues: CAISETGVSNNEQFF.

J is TRBJ2-2 and V is TRBV4-3; 8 positions agree with TRBD2. Germline values: CDR1 LGHNA, CDR2 YSLEER. V shed 0 bases, J shed 5 bases, and the junction held 2 bases outside the gene matches. There are 15 residues in the CDR3. In DNA, the CDR3 is TGCGCCAGCAGCCAAGAACTAGCGGATACCGGGGAGCTGTTTTTT. The encoded protein is CASSQELADTGELFF.

This clone was seen only once. This chain connects TRBV5-6 to TRBJ2-7; D unclear. The CDR3 covers 16 residues. V dropped 1 base and J dropped 2 bases, with 16 bases sitting between them. Germline values: CDR1 SGHDT, CDR2 YYEEEE. CDR3 loop: CASSLLFSELTYEQYF. The CDR3 region has the DNA TGTGCCAGCAGCTTGTTATTTTCTGAGCTAACCTACGAGCAGTACTTC.

The V gene is TRBV19, the J gene TRBJ2-1; 8 bases align to TRBD2. Germline CDR1 reads LNHDA; CDR2 reads SQIVND (reference sequence). V was pared by 3 bases and J by 3 bases, with 4 bases of the junction left unmatched. CDR3 size: 15 residues. DNA for the CDR3: TGTGCCAGTAGTATGGGGCTAGCGGGCTACAATGAGCAGTTCTTC. Residues: CASSMGLAGYNEQFF. Together with reference TRBV19 and TRBJ2-1, the CDR3 gives the full variable domain: DGGITQSPKYLFRKEGQNVTLSCEQNLNHDAMYWYRQDPGQGLRLIYYSQIVNDFQKGDIAEGYSVSREKKESFPLTVTSAQKNPTAFYLCASSMGLAGYNEQFFGPGTRLTVL.

The rearrangement joins TRBV20-1 to TRBJ2-7; 7 bases are shared with TRBD1. Germline assignment: CDR1 DFQATT and CDR2 SNEGSKA (reference sequence). The CDR3 covers 11 residues. V lost 5 bases, J lost 4 bases, and 2 bases stayed unmatched. The CDR3 bases are TGCAGTGCTCAGGACAGGTACGAGCAGTACTTC. This encodes CSAQDRYEQYF.

The sample holds a few counts of this clone. The chain recombines TRBV19 with TRBJ2-1; D ambiguous. Germline CDR1 is LNHDA and CDR2 is SQIVND (reference sequence). This CDR3 has 14 amino acids. Between the trimmed V and J ends, which lost 5 bases and 0 bases, there was a span of 8 bases. The CDR3: CASSPSSSYNEQFF. The CDR3 region has the DNA TGTGCCAGTAGTCCCTCCAGCTCCTACAATGAGCAGTTCTTC.

This clone is a singleton in its sample. The gene calls are TRBV12-5 and TRBJ1-1; 7 bases fit TRBD1. With V trimmed by 2 bases and J by 1 base, 10 bases remained unmatched. The CDR3 extends over 17 amino acids. Germline V CDR1 and CDR2: LGHNT, FRNRAP. CDR3: CASGLPPDRSRNTEAFF. In DNA form, the CDR3 reads TGTGCTAGTGGTTTGCCACCGGACAGGTCTAGGAACACTGAAGCTTTCTTT.

In nucleotides, the CDR3 is TGTGCCAGCAGTTACCAGGGTGGAGAGACCCAGTACTTC. This encodes CASSYQGGETQYF. This chain uses TRBV6-5 with TRBJ2-5, with D maybe TRBD1 (5 bases). Trimming pared 2 bases from V and 4 bases from J, leaving 8 bases between. Germline V CDR1 and CDR2: MNHEY, SVGAGI. This CDR3 contains 13 residues.

V and J are TRBV6-1 and TRBJ2-5; TRBD2 agrees at 7 bases. Germline V gene sequence: CDR1 MNHNS, CDR2 SASEGT. The V segment lost 2 bases and the J segment 4 bases; nucleotides outside the gene matches: 22. The CDR3 contains 20 residues. CDR3 region: CASSEKNSAGLTSRRETQYF. The CDR3 nucleotides read TGTGCCAGCAGTGAAAAAAATTCCGCGGGACTAACCTCCCGAAGAGAGACCCAGTACTTC.

This clone appeared a single time. The CDR3 reads CASSQERAGGADTQYF. CDR3 bases: TGTGCCAGCAGCCAAGAGAGGGCGGGGGGCGCAGATACGCAGTATTTT. The rearrangement uses TRBV4-2 and TRBJ2-3; 8 nucleotides align to TRBD2. Looked up from germline, CDR1 is LGHNA and CDR2 is YNFKEQ. The V segment lost 0 bases and the J segment 4 bases; nucleotides outside the gene matches: 6. The CDR3 is made up of 16 amino acids.

This chain connects TRBV21-1 to TRBJ2-5; TRBD1 is the table's D call and was not checked against the DNA. TRBV21-1 is described as a pseudogene. This CDR3 comprises 17 residues. Here the CDR3 DNA reads TGTGCCAGCTGGCTTACCCCGAAACTTGACAGACAAGAGACCCAGTACTTC. This translates into CASWLTPKLDRQETQYF.

CDR3 DNA: TGCGCCAGCAGCCAAGATCCGGGGGGGGCCGGGGAGCTGTTTTTT. Its translation: CASSQDPGGAGELFF. The chain couples TRBV4-1 to TRBJ2-2, with 8 nucleotides matching TRBD2. The V and J ends lost 0 bases and 6 bases, in that order; junction bases with no gene match: 3. The CDR3 is 15 residues long. Germline V gene lookup returns CDR1 MGHRA and CDR2 YSYEKL.

The rearrangement links TRBV19 to TRBJ1-4; no firm D call. V was shortened by 3 bases and J by 0 bases, with 8 bases between the two germline ends. The CDR3 is 15 amino acids. Looked up from germline, CDR1 is LNHDA and CDR2 is SQIVND (reference sequence). The chain's CDR3 is CASSINVATNEKLFF. CDR3 bases: TGTGCCAGTAGTATCAATGTTGCAACTAATGAAAAACTGTTTTTT.

This clone has just one count. The V and J genes are TRBV29-1 and TRBJ1-4; a weak D match, TRBD1 (5 bases). Trimming left V 5 bases short and J 3 bases short, with 10 bases between. From germline, CDR1 is SQVTM and CDR2 ANQGSEA. The CDR3 consists of 13 residues. The CDR3 DNA is TGCAGCGTTCGCGGCAGGGCTAATGAAAAACTGTTTTTT. This translates into CSVRGRANEKLFF. Drawing the rest from reference TRBV29-1 and TRBJ1-4, the complete variable domain is SAVISQKPSRDICQRGTSLTIQCQVDSQVTMMFWYRQQPGQSLTLIATANQGSEATYESGFVIDKFPISRPNLTFSTLTVSNMSPEDSSIYLCSVRGRANEKLFFGSGTQLSVL.

The chain is built from TRBV10-3 and TRBJ1-1, with 12 bases that match TRBD1. This CDR3 comprises 15 residues. The germline V gene encodes CDR1 ENHRY and CDR2 SYGVKD. Germline trimming cut 4 bases from V and 8 bases from J; bases unmatched to any gene: 8. DNA of the CDR3: TGTGCCATCAGTGGAGTTGGGACAGGGGGCGGAGAAGCTTTCTTT. It yields the protein CAISGVGTGGGEAFF.

V and J are TRBV5-6 and TRBJ1-5; D uncertain. V was trimmed by 0 bases and J by 4 bases, leaving 8 bases between them. This CDR3 comprises 14 residues. The V gene's germline CDR1 is SGHDT and CDR2 YYEEEE. The CDR3 here is CASSLGGVNQPQHF. The CDR3 DNA reads TGTGCCAGCAGCTTGGGCGGTGTTAATCAGCCCCAGCATTTT.

CDR3 nucleotides: TGTGCCAGTAGTCGGACTAGCGGGGGGGCCCCAGATACGCAGTATTTT. This encodes CASSRTSGGAPDTQYF. The chain links TRBV19 to TRBJ2-3; 15 nucleotides agree with TRBD2. From germline, CDR1 is LNHDA and CDR2 SQIVND (reference sequence). The CDR3 spans 16 residues. The V segment lost 5 bases and the J segment 4 bases; nucleotides outside the gene matches: 4.

J is TRBJ2-1 and V is TRBV5-1; TRBD2 is a possible D gene (7 bases). CDR1 and CDR2 (germline): SGHRS, YFSETQ. The CDR3 runs to 14 residues. Trimming pared 6 bases from V and 6 bases from J, leaving 16 bases between. DNA for the CDR3: TGCGCCAGCACCATTAGAGGGGGGGTCAATGAGCAGTTCTTC. It codes for CASTIRGGVNEQFF.

This chain joins TRBV7-6 and TRBJ2-7; 8 positions match TRBD2. Trimming took 1 base from V and 3 from J; bases not matched to a gene: 8. The CDR3 consists of 16 residues. Germline V gene lookup returns CDR1 SGHVS and CDR2 FNYEAQ. The CDR3 loop is CASSLVMGLGNYEQYF. For the CDR3, the DNA is TGTGCCAGCAGCTTAGTCATGGGACTAGGTAACTACGAGCAGTACTTC.

The chain recombines TRBV7-2 with TRBJ1-5; D perhaps matches TRBD1 (5 bases). This CDR3 has 16 residues. The germline V gene has CDR1 SGHTA and CDR2 FQGNSA. V shed 3 bases and J shed 3 bases, with 15 bases lying between them. CDR3 bases: TGTGCCAGCAGCTTGTCACCTAGGGGCTCCAATCAGCCCCAGCATTTT. Translation gives CASSLSPRGSNQPQHF.

The chain recombines TRBV28 with TRBJ2-2; D possibly corresponds to TRBD1 (6 bases). Deletions cut 8 bases from V and 1 base from J, with 11 bases between. CDR1 is MDHEN and CDR2 is SYDVKM in the germline V gene. This CDR3 spans 14 amino acids. The CDR3 coding sequence is TGTGCCAGCGCGGTAGGGGGGAACACCGGGGAGCTGTTTTTT. Protein sequence: CASAVGGNTGELFF.

The rearrangement uses TRBV29-1 and TRBJ1-1; TRBD1 is a possible D gene (6 bases). Germline values: CDR1 SQVTM, CDR2 ANQGSEA. This CDR3 comprises 11 residues. Trimming took 6 bases from V and 7 from J, leaving 12 bases between them. The CDR3, as DNA: TGCAGCGTCATCCAGGGGCTTGAAGCTTTCTTT. This sequence encodes CSVIQGLEAFF.

J is TRBJ2-7 and V is TRBV6-1; 8 nucleotides align to TRBD2. Germline V CDR1 and CDR2: MNHNS, SASEGT. The V segment lost 4 bases and the J segment 5 bases; nucleotides outside the gene matches: 16. This CDR3 has 17 residues. CDR3 loop: CASSVNWEREYGNEQYF. Here the CDR3 DNA reads TGTGCCAGCAGTGTGAACTGGGAGCGGGAGTACGGTAACGAGCAGTACTTC.

The rearrangement links TRBV27 to TRBJ2-3; D ambiguous. The germline V gene has CDR1 MNHEY and CDR2 SMNVEV (reference sequence). Deletions cut 6 bases from V and 0 bases from J, with 7 bases between. The length of the CDR3 is 13 residues. Here the CDR3 reads CASSLLSTDTQYF. CDR3 sequence (DNA): TGTGCCAGCAGCCTCCTTAGCACAGATACGCAGTATTTT.

This clone has just a few counts. The chain recombines TRBV2 with TRBJ1-2, with D perhaps matching TRBD1 (5 bases). There are 16 residues in the CDR3. CDR1 and CDR2 (germline): SNHLY, FYNNEI. V was pared by 2 bases and J by 2 bases, with 15 bases between. The CDR3 sequence: CASSEILRGGNYGYTF. The CDR3 DNA follows: TGTGCCAGCAGTGAAATACTGCGCGGGGGGAACTATGGCTACACCTTC. Combining the CDR3 with reference TRBV2 and TRBJ1-2 gives the whole variable domain EPEVTQTPSHQVTQMGQEVILRCVPISNHLYFYWYRQILGQKVEFLVSFYNNEISEKSEIFDDQFSVERPDGSNFTLKIRSTKLEDSAMYFCASSEILRGGNYGYTFGSGTRLTVV.

In this sample, this clone turned up a few times. The chain joins TRBV6-5 to TRBJ2-5; perhaps TRBD2 as D (6 bases). This CDR3 has 14 amino acids. In germline, CDR1 is MNHEY, CDR2 SVGAGI. V lost 7 bases and J 5 bases, leaving 17 bases between the germline ends. The CDR3 sequence is CASISRGSWETQYF. CDR3 sequence (DNA): TGTGCCAGCATATCCCGGGGGTCATGGGAGACCCAGTACTTC.